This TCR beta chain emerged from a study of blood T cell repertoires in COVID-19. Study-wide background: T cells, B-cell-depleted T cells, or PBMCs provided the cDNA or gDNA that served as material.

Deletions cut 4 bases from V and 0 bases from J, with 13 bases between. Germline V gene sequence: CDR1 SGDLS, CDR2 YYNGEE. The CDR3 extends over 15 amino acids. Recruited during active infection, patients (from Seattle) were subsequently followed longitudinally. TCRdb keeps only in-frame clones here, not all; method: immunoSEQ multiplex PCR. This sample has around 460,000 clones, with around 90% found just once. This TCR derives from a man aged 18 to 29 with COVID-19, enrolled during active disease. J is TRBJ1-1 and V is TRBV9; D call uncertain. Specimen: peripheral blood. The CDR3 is CASSPEGTVNTEAFF. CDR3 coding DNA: TGTGCCAGCAGCCCGGAGGGCACAGTGAACACTGAAGCTTTCTTT.